This entry is about one T cell receptor (beta chain). The data were taken from a study of shared clonotypes between healthy human individuals. Germline CDR1 reads SGHRS; CDR2 reads YFSETQ. V was clipped by 7 bases and J by 6 bases, with 7 bases between them. This CDR3 comprises 10 residues. As defined, naive CD8 cells were CD45RO-negative and positively selected for CCR7, with terminally differentiated effector memory CD45RA+ cells excluded. TCRdb's table, derived via immunoSEQ multiplex PCR, lists solely in-frame clones and lacks some. The sample has approximately 1.9 million clones; around 95% are singletons.

The TCR was taken from a young man in good health. Some clones in this sample may be carry-over from other donors' samples. The sample comprised naive CD8+ T cells from PBMCs. V gene TRBV5-1 combines with J gene TRBJ1-2, with no clear D. The CDR3 DNA follows: TGCGCCAGCCCTCGAAATGGCTACACCTTC. Amino acids: CASPRNGYTF.